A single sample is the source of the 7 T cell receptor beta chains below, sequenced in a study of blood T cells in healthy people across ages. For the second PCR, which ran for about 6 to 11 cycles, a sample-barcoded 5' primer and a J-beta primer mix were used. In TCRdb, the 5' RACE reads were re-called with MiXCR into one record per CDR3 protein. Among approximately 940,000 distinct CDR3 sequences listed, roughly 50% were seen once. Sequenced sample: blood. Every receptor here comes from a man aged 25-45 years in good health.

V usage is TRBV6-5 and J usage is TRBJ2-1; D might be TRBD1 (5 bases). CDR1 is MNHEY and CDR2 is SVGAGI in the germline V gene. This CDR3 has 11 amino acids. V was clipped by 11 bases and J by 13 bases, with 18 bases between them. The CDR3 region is CAAQAGPAQFF. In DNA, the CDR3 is TGTGCCGCCCAGGCAGGGCCTGCCCAGTTCTTC.

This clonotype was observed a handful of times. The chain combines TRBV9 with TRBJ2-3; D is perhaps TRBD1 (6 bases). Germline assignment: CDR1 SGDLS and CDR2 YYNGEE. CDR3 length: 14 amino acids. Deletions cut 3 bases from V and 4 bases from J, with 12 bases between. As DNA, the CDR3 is TGTGCCAGCAGCGCCCAGGGGACGCCAGATACGCAGTATTTT. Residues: CASSAQGTPDTQYF. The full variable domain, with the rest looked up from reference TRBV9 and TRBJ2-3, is DSGVTQTPKHLITATGQRVTLRCSPRSGDLSVYWYQQSLDQGLQFLIQYYNGEERAKGNILERFSAQQFPDLHSELNLSSLELGDSALYFCASSAQGTPDTQYFGPGTRLTVL.

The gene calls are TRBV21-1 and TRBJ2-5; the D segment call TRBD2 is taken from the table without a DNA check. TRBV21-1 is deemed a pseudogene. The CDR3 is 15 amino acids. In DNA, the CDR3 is TGTGCCAGCAGCAAAGGGGAGGGGACGAAAGAGACCCAGTACTTC. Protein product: CASSKGEGTKETQYF.

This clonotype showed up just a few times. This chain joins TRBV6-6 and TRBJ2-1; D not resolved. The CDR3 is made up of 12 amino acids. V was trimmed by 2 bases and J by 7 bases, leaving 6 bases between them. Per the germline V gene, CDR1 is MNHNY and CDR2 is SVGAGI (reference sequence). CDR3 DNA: TGTGCCAGCAGTTACGCGAGAAATGAGCAGTTCTTC. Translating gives CASSYARNEQFF.

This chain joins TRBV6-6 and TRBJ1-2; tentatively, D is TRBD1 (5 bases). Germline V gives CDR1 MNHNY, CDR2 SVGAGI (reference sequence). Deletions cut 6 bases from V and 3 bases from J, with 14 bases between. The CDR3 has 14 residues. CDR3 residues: CASSVKTVDYGYTF. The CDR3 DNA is TGTGCCAGCAGCGTCAAGACAGTAGACTATGGCTACACCTTC.

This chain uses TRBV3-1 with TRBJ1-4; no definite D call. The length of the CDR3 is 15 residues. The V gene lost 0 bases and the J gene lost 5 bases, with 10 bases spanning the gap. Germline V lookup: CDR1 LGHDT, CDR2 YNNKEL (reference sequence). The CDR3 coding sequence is TGTGCCAGCAGCCAAGATTACAGTAAGAATGAAAAACTGTTTTTT. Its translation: CASSQDYSKNEKLFF. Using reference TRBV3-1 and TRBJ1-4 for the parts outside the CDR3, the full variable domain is DTAVSQTPKYLVTQMGNDKSIKCEQNLGHDTMYWYKQDSKKFLKIMFSYNNKELIINETVPNRFSPKSPDKAHLNLHINSLELGDSAVYFCASSQDYSKNEKLFFGSGTQLSVL.

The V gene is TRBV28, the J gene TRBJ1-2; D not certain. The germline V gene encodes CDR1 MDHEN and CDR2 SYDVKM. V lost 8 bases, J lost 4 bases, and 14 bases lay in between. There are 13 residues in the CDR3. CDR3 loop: CASQVGLGYGYTF. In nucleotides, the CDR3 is TGTGCCAGCCAGGTTGGGTTAGGCTATGGCTACACCTTC.